This T cell receptor (beta chain) was identified during a study of T cells and Merkel cell carcinoma outcomes. This CDR3 has 13 amino acids. Germline assignment: CDR1 SGHDT and CDR2 YYEEEE. The germline V and J ends were trimmed by 5 bases and 5 bases, with 10 bases remaining between them. Using immunoSEQ multiplex PCR, the repertoire was profiled, and TCRdb retains in-frame clones only, with some absent. The sample consists of approximately 10,000 clones, roughly 96% of them appearing once. The sequenced material came from tumor tissue from Merkel cell carcinoma. The chain links TRBV5-6 to TRBJ2-2, with TRBD2 as a possible D gene (6 bases). This receptor was obtained from a human donor with Merkel cell carcinoma. For the CDR3, the DNA is TGTGCCAGCAGGACTAGTGGTACCGGGGAGCTGTTTTTT. Amino acid sequence: CASRTSGTGELFF.